This TCR beta chain was sequenced for a study of T-cell memory formation after mild COVID-19. Using its own MiXCR run on the 5' RACE reads, TCRdb lists one record per CDR3 protein. The table includes roughly 62,000 distinct CDR3 sequences, over 8.5% detected once. The TCR originated in a man aged 18 to 35 who had mild COVID-19 (a few samples of this study predate the infection). Cell type and time point are not known. Specimen: PBMCs or a T cell subset sorted from them (not recorded which).

CDR3 sequence (DNA): TGTGCCAGCAGTCCCCGTGGGGCGGGCAGCTCCTACAATGAGCAGTTCTTC. Amino acid sequence: CASSPRGAGSSYNEQFF. J is TRBJ2-1 and V is TRBV28; D tentatively fits TRBD1 or TRBD2 (5 bases each). This CDR3 is 17 amino acids long. The germline V and J ends were trimmed by 5 bases and 0 bases, with 17 bases remaining between them. The germline V gene encodes CDR1 MDHEN and CDR2 SYDVKM.